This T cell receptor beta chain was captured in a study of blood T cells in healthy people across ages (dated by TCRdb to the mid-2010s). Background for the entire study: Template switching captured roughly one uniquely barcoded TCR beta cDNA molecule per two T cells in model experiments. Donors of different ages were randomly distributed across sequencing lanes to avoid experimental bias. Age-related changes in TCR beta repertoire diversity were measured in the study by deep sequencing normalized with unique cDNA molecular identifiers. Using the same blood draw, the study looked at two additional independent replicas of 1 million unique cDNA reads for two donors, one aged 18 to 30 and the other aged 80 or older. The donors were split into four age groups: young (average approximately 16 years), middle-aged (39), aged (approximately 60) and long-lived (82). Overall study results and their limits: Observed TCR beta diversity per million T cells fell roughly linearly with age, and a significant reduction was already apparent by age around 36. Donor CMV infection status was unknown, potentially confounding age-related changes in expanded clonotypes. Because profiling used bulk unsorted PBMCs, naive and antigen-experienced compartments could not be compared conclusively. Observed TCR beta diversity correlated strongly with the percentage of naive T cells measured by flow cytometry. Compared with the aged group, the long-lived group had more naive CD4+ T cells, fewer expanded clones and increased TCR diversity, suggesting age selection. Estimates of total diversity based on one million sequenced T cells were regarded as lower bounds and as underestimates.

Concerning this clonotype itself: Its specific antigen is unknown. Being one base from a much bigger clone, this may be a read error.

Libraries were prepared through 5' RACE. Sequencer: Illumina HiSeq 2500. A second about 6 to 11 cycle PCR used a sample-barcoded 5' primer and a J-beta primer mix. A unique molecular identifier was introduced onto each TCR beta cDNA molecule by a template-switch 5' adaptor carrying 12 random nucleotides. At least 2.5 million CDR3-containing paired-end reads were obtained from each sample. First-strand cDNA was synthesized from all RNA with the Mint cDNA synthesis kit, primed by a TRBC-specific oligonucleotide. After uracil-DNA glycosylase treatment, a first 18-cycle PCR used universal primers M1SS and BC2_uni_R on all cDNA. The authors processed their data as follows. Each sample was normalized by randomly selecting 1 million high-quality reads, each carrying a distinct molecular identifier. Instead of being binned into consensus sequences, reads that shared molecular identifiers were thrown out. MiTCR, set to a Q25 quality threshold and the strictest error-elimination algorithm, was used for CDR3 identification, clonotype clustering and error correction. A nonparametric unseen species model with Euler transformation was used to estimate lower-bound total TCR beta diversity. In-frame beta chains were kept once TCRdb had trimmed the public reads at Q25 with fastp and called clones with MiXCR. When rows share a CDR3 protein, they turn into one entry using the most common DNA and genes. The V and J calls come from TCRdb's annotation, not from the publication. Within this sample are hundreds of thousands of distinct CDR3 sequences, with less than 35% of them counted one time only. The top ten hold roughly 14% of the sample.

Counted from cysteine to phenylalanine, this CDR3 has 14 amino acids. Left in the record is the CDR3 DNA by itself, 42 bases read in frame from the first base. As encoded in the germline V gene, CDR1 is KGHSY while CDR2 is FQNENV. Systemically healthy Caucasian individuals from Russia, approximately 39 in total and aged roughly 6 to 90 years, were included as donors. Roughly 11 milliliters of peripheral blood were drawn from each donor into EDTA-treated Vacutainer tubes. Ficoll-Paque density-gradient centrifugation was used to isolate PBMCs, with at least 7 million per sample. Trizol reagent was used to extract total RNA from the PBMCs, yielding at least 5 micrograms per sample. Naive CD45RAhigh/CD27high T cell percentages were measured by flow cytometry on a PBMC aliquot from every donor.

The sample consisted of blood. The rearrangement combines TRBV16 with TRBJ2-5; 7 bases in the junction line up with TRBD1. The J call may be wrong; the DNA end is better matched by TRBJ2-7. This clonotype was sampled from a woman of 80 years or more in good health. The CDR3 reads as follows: CANSQSDRPFEQYF. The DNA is TGTGCCAACAGCCAATCGGACAGGCCCTTCGAGCAGTACTTC.